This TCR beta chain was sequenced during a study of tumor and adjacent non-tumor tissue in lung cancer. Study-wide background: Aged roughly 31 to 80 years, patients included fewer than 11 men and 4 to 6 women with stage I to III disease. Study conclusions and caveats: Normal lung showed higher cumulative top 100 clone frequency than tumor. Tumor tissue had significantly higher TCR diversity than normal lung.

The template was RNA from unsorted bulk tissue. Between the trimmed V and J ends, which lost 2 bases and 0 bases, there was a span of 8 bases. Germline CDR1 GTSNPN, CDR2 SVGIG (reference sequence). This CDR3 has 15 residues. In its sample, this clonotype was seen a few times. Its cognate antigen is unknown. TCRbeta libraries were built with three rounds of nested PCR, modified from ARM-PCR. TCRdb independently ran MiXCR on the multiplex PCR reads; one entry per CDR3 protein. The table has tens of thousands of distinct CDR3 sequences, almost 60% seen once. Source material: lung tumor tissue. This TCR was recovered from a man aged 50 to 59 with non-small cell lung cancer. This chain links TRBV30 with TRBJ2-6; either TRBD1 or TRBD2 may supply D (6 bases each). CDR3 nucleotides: TGTGCCTGGAGTAAGGGGGGCTCTGGGGCCAACGTCCTGACTTTC. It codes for CAWSKGGSGANVLTF.